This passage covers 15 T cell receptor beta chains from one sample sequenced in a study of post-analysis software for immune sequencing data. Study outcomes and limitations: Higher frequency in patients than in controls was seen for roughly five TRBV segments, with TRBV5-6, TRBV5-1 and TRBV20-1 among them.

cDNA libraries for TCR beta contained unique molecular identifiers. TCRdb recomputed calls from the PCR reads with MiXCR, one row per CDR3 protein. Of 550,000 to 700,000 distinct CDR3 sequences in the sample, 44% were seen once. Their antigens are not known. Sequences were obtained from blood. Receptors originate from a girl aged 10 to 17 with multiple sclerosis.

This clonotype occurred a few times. The CDR3 loop is CASSAGTRVRLVETQYF. In nucleotides, the CDR3 is TGTGCCAGCAGCGCCGGGACGAGGGTTCGTTTAGTGGAGACCCAGTACTTC. The chain joins TRBV5-6 to TRBJ2-5; D could derive from TRBD1 or TRBD2 (5 bases each). The V and J ends lost 4 bases and 5 bases respectively, with 24 bases between them. CDR1 is SGHDT and CDR2 is YYEEEE in the germline V gene. The CDR3 spans 17 residues.

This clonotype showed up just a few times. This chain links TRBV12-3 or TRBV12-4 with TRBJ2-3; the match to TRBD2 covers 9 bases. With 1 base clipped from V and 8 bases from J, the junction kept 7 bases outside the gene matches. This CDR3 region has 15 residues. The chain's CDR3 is CASSLVAGLASTQYF. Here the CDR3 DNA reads TGTGCCAGCAGTTTAGTGGCGGGACTAGCAAGTACGCAGTATTTT.

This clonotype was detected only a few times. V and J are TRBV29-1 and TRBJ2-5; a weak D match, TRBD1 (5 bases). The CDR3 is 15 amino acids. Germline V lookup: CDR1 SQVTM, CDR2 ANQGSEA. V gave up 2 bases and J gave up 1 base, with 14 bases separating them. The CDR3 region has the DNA TGCAGCGTTGAACCCTTCCCCAGGGTCCAAGAGACCCAGTACTTC. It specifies CSVEPFPRVQETQYF.

DNA of the CDR3: TGTGCCAGCAAGGGGGACAGCCTAAACTATGGCTACACCTTC. Protein: CASKGDSLNYGYTF. J is TRBJ1-2 and V is TRBV6-5; 7 bases are a match to TRBD1. Germline assignment: CDR1 MNHEY and CDR2 SVGAGI. With 7 bases clipped from V and 2 bases from J, the junction kept 7 bases outside the gene matches. The CDR3 is 14 amino acids.

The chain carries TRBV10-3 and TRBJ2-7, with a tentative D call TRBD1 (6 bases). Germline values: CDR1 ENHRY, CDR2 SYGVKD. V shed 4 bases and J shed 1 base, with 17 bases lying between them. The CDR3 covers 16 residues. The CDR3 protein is CAISASKGVGSYEQYF. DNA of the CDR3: TGTGCCATCAGTGCCTCGAAGGGGGTAGGGTCCTACGAGCAGTACTTC.

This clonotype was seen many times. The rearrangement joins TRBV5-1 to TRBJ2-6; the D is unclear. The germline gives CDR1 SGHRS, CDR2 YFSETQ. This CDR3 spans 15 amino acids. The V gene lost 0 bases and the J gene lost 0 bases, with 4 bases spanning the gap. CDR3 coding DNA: TGCGCCAGCAGCTTGGAAGGCTCTGGGGCCAACGTCCTGACTTTC. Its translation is CASSLEGSGANVLTF. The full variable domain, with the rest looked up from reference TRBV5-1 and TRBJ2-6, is KAGVTQTPRYLIKTRGQQVTLSCSPISGHRSVSWYQQTPGQGLQFLFEYFSETQRNKGNFPGRFSGRQFSNSRSEMNVSTLELGDSALYLCASSLEGSGANVLTFGAGSRLTVL.

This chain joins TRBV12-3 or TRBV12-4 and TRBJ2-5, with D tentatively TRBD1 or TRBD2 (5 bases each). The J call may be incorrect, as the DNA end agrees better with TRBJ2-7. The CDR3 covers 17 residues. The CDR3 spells CASSLYPPRAEGHEQYF. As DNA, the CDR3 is TGTGCCAGCAGTTTATACCCCCCCAGGGCTGAGGGCCACGAGCAGTACTTC.

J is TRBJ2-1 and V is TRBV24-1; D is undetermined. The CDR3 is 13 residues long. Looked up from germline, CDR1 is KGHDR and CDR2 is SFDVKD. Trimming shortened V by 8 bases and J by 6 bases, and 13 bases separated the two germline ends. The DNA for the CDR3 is TGTGCCACCACCGTACGACTGGTCAATGAGCAGTTCTTC. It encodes CATTVRLVNEQFF.

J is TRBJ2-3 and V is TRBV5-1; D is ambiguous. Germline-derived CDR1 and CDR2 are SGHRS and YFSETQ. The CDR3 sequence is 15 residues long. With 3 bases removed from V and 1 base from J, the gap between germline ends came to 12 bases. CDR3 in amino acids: CASSSDLGGTDTQYF. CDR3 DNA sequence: TGCGCCAGCAGCTCAGACTTAGGTGGCACAGATACGCAGTATTTT.

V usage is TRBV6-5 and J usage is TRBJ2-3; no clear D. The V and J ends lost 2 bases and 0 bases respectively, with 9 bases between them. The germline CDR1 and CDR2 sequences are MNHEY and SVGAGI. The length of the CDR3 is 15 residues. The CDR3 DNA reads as TGTGCCAGCAGTTACGCGTTTGCTAGCACAGATACGCAGTATTTT. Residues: CASSYAFASTDTQYF.

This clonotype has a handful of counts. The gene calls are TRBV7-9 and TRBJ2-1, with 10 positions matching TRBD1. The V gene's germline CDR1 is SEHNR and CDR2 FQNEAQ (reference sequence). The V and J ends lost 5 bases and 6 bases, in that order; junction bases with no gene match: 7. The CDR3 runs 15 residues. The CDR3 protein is CASSGDRGGGNEQFF. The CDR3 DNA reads TGTGCCAGCAGCGGGGACAGGGGCGGTGGCAATGAGCAGTTCTTC.

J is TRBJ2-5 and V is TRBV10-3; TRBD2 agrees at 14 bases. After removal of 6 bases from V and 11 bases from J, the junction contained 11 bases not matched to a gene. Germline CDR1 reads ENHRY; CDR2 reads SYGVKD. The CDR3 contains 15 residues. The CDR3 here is CAIRTGTSGSNEQYF. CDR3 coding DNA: TGTGCCATCAGGACCGGGACTAGCGGGAGTAATGAGCAGTACTTC.

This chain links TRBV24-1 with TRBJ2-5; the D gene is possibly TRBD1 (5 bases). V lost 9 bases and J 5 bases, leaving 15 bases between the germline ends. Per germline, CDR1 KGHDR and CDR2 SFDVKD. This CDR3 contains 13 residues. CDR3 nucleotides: TGTGCCACCGCGTATAAGGGGCAGGAGACCCAGTACTTC. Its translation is CATAYKGQETQYF.

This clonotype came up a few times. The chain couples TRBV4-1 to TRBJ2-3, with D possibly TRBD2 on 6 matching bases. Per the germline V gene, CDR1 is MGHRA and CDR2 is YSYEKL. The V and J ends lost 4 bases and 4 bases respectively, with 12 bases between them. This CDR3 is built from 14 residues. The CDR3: CASSPLSGADTQYF. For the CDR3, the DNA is TGCGCCAGCAGCCCCCTCTCGGGGGCAGATACGCAGTATTTT.

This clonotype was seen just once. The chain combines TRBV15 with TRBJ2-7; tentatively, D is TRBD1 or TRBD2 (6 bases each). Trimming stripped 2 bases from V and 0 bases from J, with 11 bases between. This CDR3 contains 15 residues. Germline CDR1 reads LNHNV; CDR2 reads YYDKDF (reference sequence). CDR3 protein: CATSRRGLSSYEQYF. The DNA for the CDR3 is TGTGCCACCAGCAGACGGGGGCTCAGCTCCTACGAGCAGTACTTC. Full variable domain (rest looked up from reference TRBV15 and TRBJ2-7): DAMVIQNPRYQVTQFGKPVTLSCSQTLNHNVMYWYQQKSSQAPKLLFHYYDKDFNNEADTPDNFQSRRPNTSFCFLDIRSPGLGDTAMYLCATSRRGLSSYEQYFGPGTRLTVT.